What follows are 21 T cell receptor beta chains derived from one specimen sequenced in a study of shared clonotypes between healthy human individuals. Terminally differentiated effector memory CD45RA+ cells were excluded from the naive CD8 cells, which were CD45RO-negative and positively selected for CCR7. Repertoires were generated with immunoSEQ multiplex PCR, while TCRdb's copy carries only in-frame clones and drops some. The data show about 2.2 million clones, just over 90% seen once. Sequencing used naive CD8+ T cells from PBMCs. These receptors all stem from a man aged 18 to 35 in good health. Some clones in this sample may be carry-over from other donors' samples.

V usage is TRBV27 and J usage is TRBJ2-7, with 8 nucleotides matching TRBD2. CDR1 and CDR2 from the germline V gene are MNHEY and SMNVEV (reference sequence). The CDR3 contains 12 residues. V lost 5 bases, J lost 5 bases, and 2 bases stayed unmatched. CDR3 sequence: CASSTAGDEQYF. The CDR3 nucleotides are TGTGCCAGCAGTACAGCGGGAGACGAGCAGTACTTC.

This chain joins TRBV7-8 and TRBJ2-7, with 7 bases aligning to TRBD1. There are 15 residues in the CDR3. Germline lookup yields CDR1 SGHVS and CDR2 FQNEAQ. With 5 bases clipped from V and 0 bases from J, the junction kept 7 bases outside the gene matches. Here the CDR3 DNA reads TGTGCCAGCAGCGTTACAGGGGACAGCTCCTACGAGCAGTACTTC. Protein sequence: CASSVTGDSSYEQYF.

The chain is built from TRBV11-2 and TRBJ1-5, with TRBD1 as a possible D gene (6 bases). Germline V CDR1 and CDR2: SGHAT, FQNNGV. The CDR3 sequence is 15 residues long. Trimming removed 5 bases from V and 6 bases from J, with 17 bases in between. DNA of the CDR3: TGTGCCAGCAGCCTAGGGACAACCCCCGTTCAGCCCCAGCATTTT. Translating gives CASSLGTTPVQPQHF.

The chain links TRBV7-3 to TRBJ2-2; D gene ambiguous. CDR3 length: 16 residues. V gave up 3 bases and J gave up 3 bases, with 14 bases separating them. Germline CDR1 is SGHTA and CDR2 is FQGTGA. Here the CDR3 DNA reads TGTGCCAGCAGCTTCCAGCGTCCGTTGGACACCGGGGAGCTGTTTTTT. Amino acid sequence: CASSFQRPLDTGELFF.

The CDR3 reads CASQEYGYTF. CDR3 coding DNA: TGTGCCAGTCAGGAGTATGGCTACACCTTC. The chain joins TRBV6-1 to TRBJ1-2, with D unclear. The CDR3 consists of 10 residues. Trimming removed 9 bases at V and 5 bases at J, with 7 bases between. From germline, CDR1 is MNHNS and CDR2 SASEGT.

This rearrangement joins TRBV7-7 to TRBJ2-7; 7 positions match TRBD1. Germline lookup yields CDR1 SSHAT and CDR2 FNYEAQ (reference sequence). The CDR3 length is 13 residues. The junction had 6 bases not matched to a gene; V was cut back by 5 bases and J by 5 bases. The CDR3 protein is CASSPGTVHEQYF. CDR3 nucleotides: TGTGCCAGCAGCCCTGGGACAGTCCACGAGCAGTACTTC. The whole variable domain, remainder taken from reference TRBV7-7 and TRBJ2-7, is GAGVSQSPRYKVTKRGQDVTLRCDPISSHATLYWYQQALGQGPEFLTYFNYEAQPDKSGLPSDRFSAERPEGSISTLTIQRTEQRDSAMYRCASSPGTVHEQYFGPGTRLTVT.

V gene TRBV19 combines with J gene TRBJ1-5; D call uncertain. CDR3 length equals 15 residues. The germline CDR1 and CDR2 sequences are LNHDA and SQIVND (reference sequence). Trimming shortened V by 2 bases and J by 2 bases, and 10 bases separated the two germline ends. CDR3 loop: CASSINGVRNQPQHF. The CDR3 nucleotides are TGTGCCAGTAGTATAAACGGGGTCCGCAATCAGCCCCAGCATTTT.

The gene calls are TRBV5-6 and TRBJ2-7, with 9 nucleotides matching TRBD1. The V segment lost 4 bases and the J segment 4 bases; nucleotides outside the gene matches: 12. The CDR3 contains 16 residues. Germline-derived CDR1 and CDR2 are SGHDT and YYEEEE. Written as DNA, the CDR3 is TGTGCCAGCAGCATTAATCCGGGACAGGGTTTGTACGAGCAGTACTTC. The encoded protein is CASSINPGQGLYEQYF.

The CDR3 sequence: CSAPVAENYGYTF. CDR3 DNA: TGCAGCGCACCGGTAGCGGAAAACTATGGCTACACCTTC. J is TRBJ1-2 and V is TRBV29-1; no clear D. V dropped 7 bases and J dropped 2 bases, with 14 bases sitting between them. The CDR3 extends over 13 amino acids. Germline V lookup: CDR1 SQVTM, CDR2 ANQGSEA. Supplemented by reference TRBV29-1 and TRBJ1-2, the full variable domain reads SAVISQKPSRDICQRGTSLTIQCQVDSQVTMMFWYRQQPGQSLTLIATANQGSEATYESGFVIDKFPISRPNLTFSTLTVSNMSPEDSSIYLCSAPVAENYGYTFGSGTRLTVV.

The V and J genes are TRBV7-9 and TRBJ2-7; D gene ambiguous. The CDR3 spans 13 residues. Trimming took 6 bases from V and 3 from J, leaving 12 bases between them. CDR1 and CDR2 (germline): SEHNR, FQNEAQ (reference sequence). Here the CDR3 DNA reads TGTGCCAGCAGGTCCGTAGGCAACTACGAGCAGTACTTC. It encodes CASRSVGNYEQYF.

CDR3 nucleotide sequence: TGTGCCAGCAGTAACGACAGGGAAAGAGGGAACTATGGCTACACCTTC. It is translated as CASSNDRERGNYGYTF. The chain carries TRBV28 and TRBJ1-2, with 7 bases identical to TRBD1. The germline V gene encodes CDR1 MDHEN and CDR2 SYDVKM. The J segment lost 2 bases and the V segment lost 5 bases, leaving 11 bases of the junction unmatched. The CDR3 spans 16 residues.

This clone came up a few times. Other DNA sequences from this sample encode an identical CDR3 as well. V is TRBV27 and J is TRBJ2-5; the D gene is possibly TRBD2 (5 bases). The length of the CDR3 is 13 residues. Germline V gives CDR1 MNHEY, CDR2 SMNVEV (reference sequence). Trimming pared 6 bases from V and 5 bases from J, leaving 13 bases between. The CDR3 reads CASSPRGRETQYF. For the CDR3, the DNA is TGTGCCAGCAGCCCCCGGGGTCGGGAGACCCAGTACTTC.

Comment on this clone: The sample has other DNA sequences that encode this CDR3 too. This rearrangement joins TRBV11-2 to TRBJ1-5; D might be TRBD1 (6 bases). Germline V gives CDR1 SGHAT, CDR2 FQNNGV. The CDR3 runs to 16 residues. V was shortened by 1 base and J by 0 bases, with 10 bases between the two germline ends. The DNA of the CDR3 is TGTGCCAGCAGCTTAGGGGGAGGGGGTAGCAATCAGCCCCAGCATTTT. Residues: CASSLGGGGSNQPQHF. The full variable domain, completed using reference TRBV11-2 and TRBJ1-5, is EAGVAQSPRYKIIEKRQSVAFWCNPISGHATLYWYQQILGQGPKLLIQFQNNGVVDDSQLPKDRFSAERLKGVDSTLKIQPAKLEDSAVYLCASSLGGGGSNQPQHFGDGTRLSIL.

This chain links TRBV27 with TRBJ2-7, with 11 nucleotides matching TRBD1. CDR3 length equals 16 residues. V dropped 5 bases and J dropped 5; count of bases not matched to a gene: 11. Germline CDR1 reads MNHEY; CDR2 reads SMNVEV (reference sequence). CDR3 loop: CASSRVGDRGSNEQYF. The DNA for the CDR3 is TGTGCCAGCAGTCGGGTCGGGGACAGGGGGAGCAACGAGCAGTACTTC.

The rearrangement uses TRBV6-5 and TRBJ2-6; tentatively, D is TRBD2 (5 bases). The CDR3 has 16 residues. V was shortened by 2 bases and J by 4 bases, with 12 bases between the two germline ends. Germline loops: CDR1 MNHEY, CDR2 SVGAGI. The CDR3 reads CASSYLGVSGANVLTF. The CDR3 DNA is TGTGCCAGCAGTTACCTGGGAGTCTCCGGGGCCAACGTCCTGACTTTC.

Concerning this clone: In the same sample, other DNA sequences code for this CDR3. The chain joins TRBV4-1 to TRBJ2-2; D is unresolved. The CDR3 extends over 13 amino acids. The germline CDR1 and CDR2 sequences are MGHRA and YSYEKL. V was cut by 3 bases and J by 6 bases, with 8 bases left in between. CDR3 sequence (DNA): TGCGCCAGCAGCCAGGACGGCGCCGGGGAGCTGTTTTTT. Protein product: CASSQDGAGELFF.

The chain recombines TRBV11-2 with TRBJ2-1; TRBD1 matches at 9 bases. The CDR3 totals 16 residues. V gave up 1 base and J gave up 5 bases; unmatched junction bases: 6. CDR1 and CDR2 from the germline V gene are SGHAT and FQNNGV. CDR3 residues: CASSLGPGTGHNEQFF. Written as DNA, the CDR3 is TGTGCCAGCAGCTTAGGTCCGGGGACAGGGCACAATGAGCAGTTCTTC.

DNA of the CDR3: TGTGCCAGCAGCGTAGCCAACAGTAGGTCCGATGAGCAGTTCTTC. Amino acid sequence: CASSVANSRSDEQFF. This rearrangement joins TRBV9 to TRBJ2-1; D not certain. Trimming cost V 0 bases and J 8 bases, with 15 bases left between them. The CDR3 has 15 amino acids. Per the germline V gene, CDR1 is SGDLS and CDR2 is YYNGEE.

This chain connects TRBV18 to TRBJ2-5, with TRBD2 as a possible D gene (8 bases). Germline lookup yields CDR1 KGHSH and CDR2 LQKENI. Between the trimmed V and J ends, which lost 3 bases and 4 bases, there was a span of 18 bases. The CDR3 sequence is 16 residues long. CDR3 sequence: CASSPDRGLAGETQYF. DNA of the CDR3: TGTGCCAGCTCACCCGATAGGGGGCTAGCGGGAGAGACCCAGTACTTC. Drawing the rest from reference TRBV18 and TRBJ2-5, the complete variable domain is NAGVMQNPRHLVRRRGQEARLRCSPMKGHSHVYWYRQLPEEGLKFMVYLQKENIIDESGMPKERFSAEFPKEGPSILRIQQVVRGDSAAYFCASSPDRGLAGETQYFGPGTRLLVL.

This rearrangement joins TRBV28 to TRBJ2-1; weak D call: TRBD2 (5 bases). There are 15 residues in the CDR3. Between the trimmed V and J ends, which lost 2 bases and 2 bases, there was a span of 10 bases. From germline, CDR1 is MDHEN and CDR2 SYDVKM. The CDR3 DNA sequence: TGTGCCAGCAGTTTAGATCCCGGGGCCTACAATGAGCAGTTCTTC. It specifies CASSLDPGAYNEQFF.

The chain combines TRBV7-2 with TRBJ2-7, with D hard to call. Trimming removed 3 bases from V and 4 bases from J, with 13 bases in between. CDR1 is SGHTA, CDR2 FQGNSA, per germline. The CDR3 sequence is 14 residues long. The CDR3 coding sequence is TGTGCCAGCAGCTTCACGGAACAGCGATACGAGCAGTACTTC. It specifies CASSFTEQRYEQYF.